A selection of T cell receptor beta chains follows, all from one sample in a study of sequential checkpoint blockade in melanoma. Sequencing was performed with immunoSEQ multiplex PCR; in TCRdb, only in-frame clones are kept and a portion is missing. Among about 21,000 clones listed, 70% to 90% were seen once. This material consisted of CD8+ T cells sorted from blood (inferred from file names), taken from a patient given nivolumab and ipilimumab in sequence. The source of these receptors is a human donor with melanoma. Each CDR3 is given with its conserved first and last residue. The order of the fields is D gene, clone size, J gene, CDR3 length, V gene, CDR3 protein, CDR3 DNA. The D gene is left open where the match is weak. Expanded clones are given a class, and other clones once, few, many or no size at all.

d_gene: .; abundance: few; j_gene: TRBJ2-7; len: 12; v_gene: TRBV7-9; CDR3aa: CASRGDLGQMYF; CDR3nt: TGTGCCAGCAGGGGGGATTTGGGACAAATGTACTTC
d_gene: TRBD1; abundance: .; j_gene: TRBJ2-1; len: 15; v_gene: TRBV6-5; CDR3aa: CASSSPGQGRNEQFF; CDR3nt: TGTGCCAGCAGTTCGCCGGGACAGGGCCGGAATGAGCAGTTCTTC
d_gene: TRBD1; abundance: .; j_gene: TRBJ1-2; len: 15; v_gene: TRBV19; CDR3aa: CASSWFGQGGLGYTF; CDR3nt: TGTGCCAGTAGCTGGTTCGGACAGGGGGGATTAGGCTACACCTTC
d_gene: TRBD2; abundance: .; j_gene: TRBJ2-3; len: 15; v_gene: TRBV7-8; CDR3aa: CASSFTSGSIDTQYF; CDR3nt: TGTGCCAGCAGCTTTACTAGCGGGAGCATAGATACGCAGTATTTT
d_gene: .; abundance: .; j_gene: TRBJ2-3; len: 12; v_gene: TRBV4-1; CDR3aa: CASSPRGNTQYF; CDR3nt: TGCGCCAGCAGCCCCAGAGGAAATACGCAGTATTTT
d_gene: .; abundance: .; j_gene: TRBJ2-3; len: 14; v_gene: TRBV21-1; CDR3aa: CASSKLYLLGTQYF; CDR3nt: TGTGCCAGCAGCAAGCTCTACCTCCTTGGTACGCAGTATTTT
d_gene: .; abundance: .; j_gene: TRBJ2-3; len: 15; v_gene: TRBV4-3; CDR3aa: CASSQVGFITDTQYF; CDR3nt: TGCGCCAGCAGCCAAGTCGGTTTCATCACAGATACGCAGTATTTT
d_gene: .; abundance: .; j_gene: TRBJ1-5; len: 12; v_gene: TRBV5-6; CDR3aa: CASSAALGVEHF; CDR3nt: TGTGCCAGCAGCGCCGCCCTCGGGGTAGAGCATTTT
d_gene: .; abundance: .; j_gene: TRBJ2-1; len: 12; v_gene: TRBV4-1; CDR3aa: CASSHRGRSVFF; CDR3nt: TGCGCCAGCAGCCACCGCGGCCGCTCGGTGTTCTTC
d_gene: TRBD2; abundance: medium-sized; j_gene: TRBJ2-2; len: 15; v_gene: TRBV6-5; CDR3aa: CASSSGLAGAGELFF; CDR3nt: TGTGCCAGCAGTTCGGGACTAGCGGGGGCAGGGGAGCTGTTTTTT
d_gene: .; abundance: .; j_gene: TRBJ2-5; len: 14; v_gene: TRBV6-6; CDR3aa: CASSNPGLQETQYF; CDR3nt: TGTGCCAGCAGTAACCCGGGACTTCAAGAGACCCAGTACTTC
d_gene: TRBD2; abundance: .; j_gene: TRBJ2-7; len: 14; v_gene: TRBV4-1; CDR3aa: CASSQSGGVYEQYF; CDR3nt: TGCGCCAGCAGCCAATCCGGGGGGGTCTACGAGCAGTACTTC
d_gene: TRBD2; abundance: .; j_gene: TRBJ2-1; len: 16; v_gene: TRBV9; CDR3aa: CASSVVLAGAYNEQFF; CDR3nt: TGTGCCAGCAGCGTAGTTCTAGCGGGGGCATACAATGAGCAGTTCTTC
d_gene: TRBD2; abundance: .; j_gene: TRBJ2-2; len: 16; v_gene: TRBV4-3; CDR3aa: CASSQDWAGGTGELFF; CDR3nt: TGCGCCAGCAGCCAAGATTGGGCGGGGGGCACCGGGGAGCTGTTTTTT
d_gene: TRBD1; abundance: .; j_gene: TRBJ2-5; len: 15; v_gene: TRBV5-1; CDR3aa: CASSSGTGNQETQYF; CDR3nt: TGCGCCAGCAGTTCCGGGACAGGGAACCAAGAGACCCAGTACTTC
d_gene: TRBD1; abundance: once; j_gene: TRBJ2-7; len: 15; v_gene: TRBV7-2; CDR3aa: CASSFLRDRGNEQYF; CDR3nt: TGTGCCAGCAGCTTTTTACGGGACAGGGGGAACGAGCAGTACTTC
d_gene: TRBD1; abundance: .; j_gene: TRBJ2-7; len: 16; v_gene: TRBV7-9; CDR3aa: CASSSSDGTGFYEQYF; CDR3nt: TGTGCCAGCAGCTCATCTGATGGGACAGGGTTCTACGAGCAGTACTTC
d_gene: TRBD2; abundance: .; j_gene: TRBJ2-1; len: 17; v_gene: TRBV15; CDR3aa: CATSRDNPSGSYNEQFF; CDR3nt: TGTGCCACCAGCAGAGACAACCCTAGCGGTAGTTACAATGAGCAGTTCTTC
d_gene: TRBD2; abundance: .; j_gene: TRBJ2-3; len: 14; v_gene: TRBV30; CDR3aa: CAWSATSVSDTQYF; CDR3nt: TGTGCCTGGAGTGCAACTAGCGTCTCCGATACGCAGTATTTT
d_gene: TRBD2; abundance: once; j_gene: TRBJ2-7; len: 14; v_gene: TRBV27; CDR3aa: CASSFLAGSNEQYF; CDR3nt: TGTGCCAGCAGTTTCCTAGCGGGGAGCAACGAGCAGTACTTC
d_gene: .; abundance: .; j_gene: TRBJ1-1; len: 15; v_gene: TRBV19; CDR3aa: CASRDLGLMNTEAFF; CDR3nt: TGTGCCAGTAGGGACTTGGGACTTATGAACACTGAAGCTTTCTTT
d_gene: TRBD2; abundance: .; j_gene: TRBJ2-7; len: 14; v_gene: TRBV27; CDR3aa: CASRPVGGAYEQYF; CDR3nt: TGTGCCAGCAGGCCAGTGGGGGGGGCCTACGAGCAGTACTTC
d_gene: TRBD2; abundance: .; j_gene: TRBJ2-5; len: 18; v_gene: TRBV6-1; CDR3aa: CASSGRHGSTSGQETQYF; CDR3nt: TGTGCCAGCAGTGGCCGGCACGGCTCTACTAGCGGCCAAGAGACCCAGTACTTC
d_gene: .; abundance: .; j_gene: TRBJ1-3; len: 15; v_gene: TRBV28; CDR3aa: CASSLTSNTGNTIYF; CDR3nt: TGTGCCAGCAGTTTAACCAGTAACACAGGAAACACCATATATTTT
d_gene: .; abundance: .; j_gene: TRBJ1-5; len: 15; v_gene: TRBV6-6; CDR3aa: CATRESQYSNQPQHF; CDR3nt: TGTGCCACTCGGGAGTCCCAGTATAGCAATCAGCCCCAGCATTTT
d_gene: TRBD1; abundance: .; j_gene: TRBJ1-2; len: 16; v_gene: TRBV28; CDR3aa: CASSLINPGQNYGYTF; CDR3nt: TGTGCCAGCAGTTTAATTAACCCGGGACAGAACTATGGCTACACCTTC